The source of this TCR beta chain is a study of T-cell memory formation after mild COVID-19. Overall study context: TCR clusters largely stayed donor specific. Study-wide results and limits: Clones that contracted from day 15 to 85 were balanced CD4/CD8, while later expanders leaned CD4+. Clones that contracted clustered mainly in CM and EM if CD4+ and in EMRA if CD8+.

Losses at the gene ends were 4 bases for V and 1 base for J; bases not matched to a gene: 2. The germline CDR1 and CDR2 sequences are MNHEY and SVGAGI. The length of the CDR3 is 15 residues. This clonotype has just a few counts. The antigen remains unidentified. Researchers used 5'RACE with constant-segment primers to make TCR alpha and TCR beta cDNA libraries that carry sample barcodes and UMIs. TCRdb re-derived calls from the 5' RACE reads in MiXCR, one entry per CDR3 protein. In the table there are approximately 180,000 distinct CDR3 sequences, roughly 16% of which are singletons. The chain has TRBV6-5 and TRBJ1-5; 9 bases line up with TRBD1. The TCR comes from an adult woman who had mild COVID-19 (a few samples of this study predate the infection). Cell type and time point are not known. Sequencing was done on a sample of PBMCs or a T cell subset sorted from them (not recorded which). CDR3 loop: CASSWGQGSNQPQHF. The CDR3, as DNA: TGTGCCAGCAGTTGGGGACAGGGAAGCAATCAGCCCCAGCATTTT.